This is a list of T cell receptor beta chains from one sample in a study of OX40 agonist ivuxolimab in advanced cancers. Repertoires were generated with immunoSEQ multiplex PCR, while TCRdb's copy carries only in-frame clones and drops some. The table lists about 45,000 clones, 82% of them singletons, with more than 2% in the top ten. The starting material was CD4+ or CD8+ T cells sorted from blood, obtained in a trial of the OX40 agonist ivuxolimab. These receptors were collected from an adult with an advanced solid tumor such as melanoma, head and neck, liver or kidney cancer. Each CDR3 is given with its conserved first and last residue. The order of the fields is D gene, V gene, clone size, J gene, CDR3 protein, CDR3 DNA. D genes are given only for firm matches. The size field is filled for only some rows; it gives once, few, many or a size class.

>.|TRBV11-2|once|TRBJ1-6
CASSLEARSYNSPLHF
TGTGCCAGCAGCTTAGAGGCCAGATCCTATAATTCACCCCTCCACTTT
>.|TRBV6-1|.|TRBJ2-1
CASTPRGMGNEQFF
TGTGCCAGCACGCCCCGAGGGATGGGCAATGAGCAGTTCTTC
>.|TRBV28|once|TRBJ1-2
CASLPIRAYGYTF
TGTGCCAGCCTACCCATTCGGGCCTATGGCTACACCTTC
>.|TRBV15|.|TRBJ1-4
CATSRPLGGGAIEKLFF
TGTGCCACCAGCAGACCGTTGGGTGGGGGCGCAATCGAAAAACTGTTTTTT
>.|TRBV2|.|TRBJ2-6
CASGGYSGANVLTF
TGTGCCAGCGGCGGGTACTCTGGGGCCAACGTCCTGACTTTC
>.|TRBV5-1|.|TRBJ1-4
CASSSPGSSGKLFF
TGCGCCAGCAGCTCCCCCGGCTCGTCAGGAAAACTGTTTTTT
>TRBD1|TRBV23-1|.|TRBJ1-5
CASSLPDRGDSNQPQHF
TGCGCCAGCAGTCTCCCCGACAGGGGGGATAGCAATCAGCCCCAGCATTTT
>.|TRBV30|.|TRBJ1-1
CAWSRGGWTEAFF
TGTGCCTGGAGCAGGGGAGGATGGACTGAAGCTTTCTTT
>TRBD1|TRBV6-1|.|TRBJ1-2
CASSDTTGNYGYTF
TGTGCCAGCAGTGACACGACAGGGAACTATGGCTACACCTTC
>TRBD2|TRBV28|.|TRBJ2-3
CASGDRLAATDTQYF
TGTGCCAGTGGTGACAGACTAGCAGCGACAGATACGCAGTATTTT
>TRBD2|TRBV18|.|TRBJ2-2
CASSPLLAGATSTGGELFF
TGTGCCAGCTCACCCCTATTAGCGGGGGCCACCTCAACTGGCGGGGAGCTGTTTTTT
>TRBD1|TRBV9|.|TRBJ1-2
CASSAGRGQGGLVNYGYTF
TGTGCCAGCAGCGCCGGACGGGGACAGGGTGGCCTTGTGAACTATGGCTACACCTTC
>TRBD2|TRBV5-6|few|TRBJ2-2
CASSLAAGAWTGELFF
TGTGCCAGCAGCTTGGCAGCGGGAGCCTGGACCGGGGAGCTGTTTTTT
>TRBD2|TRBV12-5|.|TRBJ2-1
CASVPRDVAGVAYNEQFF
TGTGCTAGTGTCCCAAGGGATGTCGCGGGAGTGGCCTACAATGAGCAGTTCTTC
>.|TRBV9|.|TRBJ2-3
CASSVGGNRIFTGDTQYF
TGTGCCAGCAGCGTAGGGGGAAACAGGATATTTACTGGAGATACGCAGTATTTT
>.|TRBV10-3|.|TRBJ1-2
CAIRGEFGTTGGYTF
TGTGCCATCAGGGGGGAGTTTGGGACGACCGGAGGCTACACCTTC
>TRBD1|TRBV5-4|few|TRBJ2-7
CASSKQGGSYEQYF
TGTGCCAGCAGCAAACAGGGGGGATCCTACGAGCAGTACTTC
>TRBD1|TRBV30|.|TRBJ1-4
CAWSGDRGSTNEKLFF
TGTGCCTGGAGTGGAGACAGGGGATCAACTAATGAAAAACTGTTTTTT
>.|TRBV29-1|.|TRBJ1-1
CSVEGRGARAFF
TGCAGCGTTGAGGGTCGGGGGGCTCGGGCTTTCTTT
>TRBD1|TRBV28|.|TRBJ2-7
CASLRTGDAYEQYF
TGTGCCAGCCTGAGGACAGGGGATGCATACGAGCAGTACTTC
>.|TRBV18|medium-sized|TRBJ1-1
CASSPPGGTTNTEAFF
TGTGCCAGCTCACCACCGGGTGGGACAACTAACACTGAAGCTTTCTTT
>TRBD1|TRBV10-2|.|TRBJ1-4
CASSFSGTVNEKLFF
TGCGCCAGCAGTTTTTCCGGGACAGTTAATGAAAAACTGTTTTTT
>.|TRBV7-9|.|TRBJ1-1
CASSLLSGDTEAFF
TGTGCCAGCAGCTTACTCTCTGGGGACACTGAAGCTTTCTTT
>.|TRBV5-6|.|TRBJ2-3
CASSRGIAGTDTQYF
TGTGCCAGCAGCAGAGGTATAGCGGGCACAGATACGCAGTATTTT
>.|TRBV5-1|.|TRBJ2-1
CASTPSRHNEQFF
TGCGCCAGCACCCCCTCAAGACACAATGAGCAGTTCTTC
>TRBD2|TRBV9|.|TRBJ2-1
CASTSGRGVFDNEQFF
TGTGCCAGTACTAGCGGGAGGGGGGTTTTTGACAATGAGCAGTTCTTC
>TRBD1|TRBV28|once|TRBJ1-5
CASSLWGQGAWQPQHF
TGTGCCAGCAGTTTGTGGGGACAGGGGGCCTGGCAGCCCCAGCATTTT
>.|TRBV11-2|.|TRBJ2-1
CASSFADNEQFF
TGTGCCAGCAGCTTCGCTGACAATGAGCAGTTCTTC
>TRBD2|TRBV2|.|TRBJ2-4
CASSEGGPGGVQYF
TGTGCCAGCAGTGAAGGAGGACCGGGAGGAGTTCAGTACTTC
>TRBD2|TRBV5-4|.|TRBJ2-5
CASSFTASGRSLQETQYF
TGTGCCAGCAGCTTTACCGCTAGCGGGAGGTCGTTGCAAGAGACCCAGTACTTC
>.|TRBV19|.|TRBJ1-5
CASSIIGNQPQHF
TGTGCCAGTAGTATAATCGGGAATCAGCCCCAGCATTTT
>.|TRBV5-4|.|TRBJ2-7
CASSVRGAPREQYF
TGTGCCAGCAGCGTGAGGGGGGCGCCGCGAGAGCAGTACTTC
>.|TRBV5-1|.|TRBJ2-3
CASGEGGTDTQYF
TGCGCCAGCGGAGAGGGGGGCACAGATACGCAGTATTTT
>TRBD1|TRBV11-2|.|TRBJ1-6
CASSLGTRGTYNSPLHF
TGTGCCAGCAGCTTAGGGACCAGGGGGACCTATAATTCACCCCTCCACTTT
>.|TRBV4-1|.|TRBJ2-5
CASSQDRRETQYF
TGCGCCAGCAGCCAAGATCGCCGAGAGACCCAGTACTTC
>.|TRBV10-1|.|TRBJ2-3
CASSESGRDTQYF
TGCGCCAGCAGTGAGTCGGGGCGAGATACGCAGTATTTT
>.|TRBV11-1|few|TRBJ2-7
CASSLGGSYEQYF
TGTGCCAGCAGCTTAGGGGGCTCCTACGAGCAGTACTTC
>.|TRBV20-1|.|TRBJ2-3
CSASALDTQYF
TGCAGTGCTTCAGCACTAGATACGCAGTATTTT
>TRBD2|TRBV19|.|TRBJ2-3
CASSTATSAGRDTQYF
TGTGCCAGTAGTACCGCGACTAGCGCGGGTCGAGATACGCAGTATTTT
>.|TRBV9|.|TRBJ2-3
CASSPRTDTQYF
TGTGCCAGCAGCCCGCGCACAGATACGCAGTATTTT
>.|TRBV6-1|.|TRBJ2-2
CASQQNGELFF
TGTGCCAGCCAGCAGAACGGGGAGCTGTTTTTT
>.|TRBV5-4|.|TRBJ2-3
CASSTSGGDTQYF
TGTGCCAGCAGCACCAGCGGTGGAGATACGCAGTATTTT